This passage covers 23 T cell receptor beta chains from one sample sequenced in a study of T cells in Graves' hyperthyroidism and ophthalmopathy. Using RNA transcripts as the source, TCR beta CDR3 regions were amplified. RT-PCR in the first round (using the HTBI primer set) targeted the TCR CDR3. TCRdb used MiXCR to reprocess the multiplex PCR reads, holding one entry per CDR3 protein. Of about 420,000 distinct CDR3 sequences in the sample, roughly 13% were seen once. The sample consisted of blood. These receptors were taken from a woman aged 18-30 years with Graves' hyperthyroidism.

This clonotype has ten or more counts. The chain joins TRBV7-6 to TRBJ2-2, with TRBD1 matching 8 bases. This CDR3 contains 14 residues. With 4 bases clipped from V and 5 bases from J, the junction kept 3 bases outside the gene matches. Germline V gene data show CDR1 as SGHVS and CDR2 as FNYEAQ. DNA of the CDR3: TGTGCCAGCAGCTCCGGACAGGGTACCGGGGAGCTGTTTTTT. Translation: CASSSGQGTGELFF.

This clonotype was observed many times. The chain combines TRBV18 with TRBJ1-2, with a weak D call TRBD1 (5 bases). Between the trimmed V and J ends, which lost 6 bases and 6 bases, there was a span of 14 bases. The CDR3 has 13 amino acids. The germline V gene encodes CDR1 KGHSH and CDR2 LQKENI. The CDR3 bases are TGTGCCAGCTCTCCCTTCGACAGTAATGGCTACACCTTC. It is translated as CASSPFDSNGYTF.

In its sample, this clonotype was seen many times. The V and J genes are TRBV7-8 and TRBJ2-4; weak D call: TRBD2 (5 bases). The CDR3 length is 17 residues. Germline lookup yields CDR1 SGHVS and CDR2 FQNEAQ. V lost 5 bases to trimming and J lost 0 bases, with 17 bases between them. CDR3 protein: CASSLVRGREAKNIQYF. The DNA of the CDR3 is TGTGCCAGCAGCCTCGTTCGGGGTAGGGAAGCCAAAAACATTCAGTACTTC.

The chain is built from TRBV7-9 and TRBJ1-2; a possible D gene is TRBD1 (5 bases). V was trimmed by 1 base and J by 7 bases, leaving 13 bases between them. The CDR3 has 14 amino acids. CDR1 is SEHNR, CDR2 FQNEAQ, per germline (reference sequence). The CDR3 region is CASSLDNPGGGYTF. The CDR3 region has the DNA TGTGCCAGCAGCTTAGACAACCCGGGGGGTGGCTACACCTTC.

This clonotype was recorded many times. The chain has TRBV20-1 and TRBJ2-7, with D uncertain. Germline assignment: CDR1 DFQATT and CDR2 SNEGSKA (reference sequence). The V gene lost 4 bases and the J gene lost 2 bases, with 12 bases spanning the gap. This CDR3 has 13 residues. Written as DNA, the CDR3 is TGCAGTGCTATCGTTCCAGCCCCCTACGAGCAGTACTTC. Encoded protein: CSAIVPAPYEQYF.

This clonotype occurred many times. The V call is TRBV28, the J call TRBJ2-3, with 7 bases matching TRBD2. The V gene end was trimmed by 5 bases and the J gene end by 3 bases; junction bases not matched to a gene: 8. This CDR3 spans 15 amino acids. Per germline, CDR1 MDHEN and CDR2 SYDVKM. Here the CDR3 DNA reads TGTGCCAGCAGTACGAGCGGGACCACGACAGATACGCAGTATTTT. It is translated as CASSTSGTTTDTQYF.

Many counts were recorded for this clonotype. The chain employs TRBV28 and TRBJ1-2; tentative D call: TRBD1 (5 bases). This CDR3 is 12 amino acids long. In germline, CDR1 is MDHEN, CDR2 SYDVKM. V was shortened by 8 bases and J by 8 bases, with 15 bases between the two germline ends. CDR3 in DNA: TGTGCCAGCTTAACGGCGGGGGTCGGCTACACCTTC. This encodes CASLTAGVGYTF.

This clonotype was observed at least ten times. The chain uses TRBV6-5 and TRBJ2-1; 12 positions agree with TRBD2. CDR3 length equals 20 residues. V was clipped by 0 bases and J by 1 base; unmatched bases: 10. CDR1 and CDR2 from the germline V gene are MNHEY and SVGAGI. The CDR3 DNA reads as TGTGCCAGCAGTTACTCTCGGCTAGCGGGAGGGCCTGGATCCTACAATGAGCAGTTCTTC. Translated: CASSYSRLAGGPGSYNEQFF.

The rearrangement uses TRBV19 and TRBJ2-2; no reliable D call. The germline V and J ends were trimmed by 3 bases and 2 bases, with 10 bases remaining between them. Germline CDR1 is LNHDA and CDR2 is SQIVND (reference sequence). The CDR3 runs 15 residues. The DNA of the CDR3 is TGTGCCAGTAGTATCCTGGGCACCAACACCGGGGAGCTGTTTTTT. This translates into CASSILGTNTGELFF.

This clonotype has at least ten counts. The chain carries TRBV28 and TRBJ2-7; the match to TRBD1 covers 9 bases. In germline, CDR1 is MDHEN, CDR2 SYDVKM. V was clipped by 6 bases and J by 2 bases; unmatched bases: 20. The CDR3 sequence is 19 residues long. The CDR3 spells CASRPMPRDRALRTYEQYF. Here the CDR3 DNA reads TGTGCCAGCAGGCCTATGCCGCGGGACAGGGCCCTCCGTACCTACGAGCAGTACTTC.

In its sample, this clonotype was seen many times. The chain recombines TRBV10-2 with TRBJ2-7, with D possibly TRBD2 on 6 matching bases. The ends were cut back, 5 bases at V and 12 bases at J, with 20 bases in the middle. The CDR3 runs to 13 residues. The germline CDR1 and CDR2 sequences are WSHSY and SAAADI. In DNA form, the CDR3 reads TGCGCCAGCAGTCGGCTAGCGCGTGAACAAAGGTACTTC. It specifies CASSRLAREQRYF.

In this sample, this clonotype turned up a few times. This sequence joins TRBV2 and TRBJ1-2; D is uncertain. Germline V gives CDR1 SNHLY, CDR2 FYNNEI. V was clipped by 1 base and J by 13 bases, with 19 bases between them. This CDR3 contains 14 residues. CDR3 residues: CASSEDHGEGPATF. In DNA, the CDR3 is TGTGCCAGCAGTGAAGACCATGGGGAGGGTCCTGCCACCTTC.

V and J are TRBV19 and TRBJ2-1; no clear D. The CDR3 spans 13 residues. The V and J ends lost 1 base and 6 bases respectively, with 7 bases between them. Germline V gene data show CDR1 as LNHDA and CDR2 as SQIVND (reference sequence). The CDR3 loop reads CASSIGPRNEQFF. The CDR3 DNA follows: TGTGCCAGTAGTATAGGTCCCCGCAATGAGCAGTTCTTC.

This clonotype was picked up a small number of times. The chain's CDR3 is CSANPGLAGAYNEQFF. DNA of the CDR3: TGCAGTGCCAACCCAGGACTAGCGGGAGCCTACAATGAGCAGTTCTTC. The chain employs TRBV20-1 and TRBJ2-1; TRBD2 matches at 13 bases. The CDR3 loop spans 16 amino acids. The V and J ends lost 6 bases and 2 bases, in that order; junction bases with no gene match: 7. Germline V gene sequence: CDR1 DFQATT, CDR2 SNEGSKA (reference sequence).

This clonotype has a count of ten or more. The chain employs TRBV30 and TRBJ2-5; D gene uncertain. V was cut by 1 base and J by 4 bases, with 7 bases left in between. The CDR3 is made up of 12 amino acids. Germline CDR1 and CDR2: GTSNPN and SVGIG (reference sequence). The CDR3 region is CAWSATGETQYF. The CDR3 nucleotides read TGTGCCTGGAGTGCGACGGGAGAGACCCAGTACTTC. The full variable domain, in which reference TRBV30 and TRBJ2-5 provide the parts outside the CDR3, is SQTIHQWPATLVQPVGSPLSLECTVEGTSNPNLYWYRQAAGRGLQLLFYSVGIGQISSEVPQNLSASRPQDRQFILSSKKLLLSDSGFYLCAWSATGETQYFGPGTRLLVL.

This clonotype was seen many times. The V call is TRBV27, the J call TRBJ1-2; 10 positions match TRBD1. V lost 2 bases and J lost 8; bases outside the gene matches: 8. The germline V gene has CDR1 MNHEY and CDR2 SMNVEV (reference sequence). CDR3 size: 15 residues. The CDR3 DNA follows: TGTGCCAGCAGTTTACTGGGGACAGGGGATGGAGGCTACACCTTC. Protein product: CASSLLGTGDGGYTF.

Many counts were recorded for this clonotype. The J gene is TRBJ2-7, the V gene TRBV11-2; D remains ambiguous. The germline gives CDR1 SGHAT, CDR2 FQNNGV. V dropped 6 bases and J dropped 0 bases, with 9 bases sitting between them. The CDR3 is 13 residues long. CDR3 DNA: TGTGCCAGCAGGTCGGGTTCCTCCTACGAGCAGTACTTC. Its protein is CASRSGSSYEQYF.

The table lists this clonotype with many counts. The chain links TRBV11-2 to TRBJ2-2; TRBD2 aligns across 13 bases. From germline, CDR1 is SGHAT and CDR2 FQNNGV. V was pared by 5 bases and J by 2 bases, with 17 bases of the junction left unmatched. This CDR3 has 21 residues. In DNA form, the CDR3 reads TGTGCCAGCAGCCCCCTTCAGGGACTAGCGGGGAGATGGTTTAACACCGGGGAGCTGTTTTTT. It yields the protein CASSPLQGLAGRWFNTGELFF.

This clonotype appeared many times. This chain uses TRBV3-1 with TRBJ2-5; D unclear. The CDR3 is 12 residues long. Trimming took 1 base from V and 6 from J, leaving 6 bases between them. Looked up from germline, CDR1 is LGHDT and CDR2 is YNNKEL (reference sequence). The CDR3 loop is CASSQVLQTQYF. The CDR3 DNA is TGTGCCAGCAGCCAAGTTCTACAGACCCAGTACTTC.

V and J are TRBV19 and TRBJ1-1; the D gene is possibly TRBD1 (5 bases). V was shortened by 5 bases and J by 0 bases, with 13 bases between the two germline ends. There are 15 residues in the CDR3. Germline V CDR1 and CDR2: LNHDA, SQIVND (reference sequence). In DNA form, the CDR3 reads TGTGCCAGTAGTGTTCGGGACGGACTGAACACTGAAGCTTTCTTT. Protein product: CASSVRDGLNTEAFF. The full variable domain, its missing parts supplied by reference TRBV19 and TRBJ1-1, is DGGITQSPKYLFRKEGQNVTLSCEQNLNHDAMYWYRQDPGQGLRLIYYSQIVNDFQKGDIAEGYSVSREKKESFPLTVTSAQKNPTAFYLCASSVRDGLNTEAFFGQGTRLTVV.

This clonotype was seen at least ten times. V usage is TRBV18 and J usage is TRBJ1-1; D possibly corresponds to TRBD1 (6 bases). The CDR3 consists of 15 residues. Germline V gives CDR1 KGHSH, CDR2 LQKENI. The V gene lost 2 bases and the J gene lost 1 base, with 11 bases spanning the gap. The CDR3 loop reads CASSPNGGPNTEAFF. CDR3 bases: TGTGCCAGCTCACCAAACGGGGGGCCGAACACTGAAGCTTTCTTT. Looking up the rest from reference TRBV18 and TRBJ1-1 gives the full variable domain: NAGVMQNPRHLVRRRGQEARLRCSPMKGHSHVYWYRQLPEEGLKFMVYLQKENIIDESGMPKERFSAEFPKEGPSILRIQQVVRGDSAAYFCASSPNGGPNTEAFFGQGTRLTVV.

This clonotype was observed a single time. A read error may be the cause here, since a much bigger clone is one base away. The V gene is TRBV28, the J gene TRBJ2-7; D could derive from TRBD1 or TRBD2 (6 bases each). The CDR3 covers 12 residues. Germline CDR1 reads MDHEN; CDR2 reads SYDVKM. V lost 6 bases, J lost 7 bases, and 13 bases lay in between. CDR3: CASRGGSDEQYF. In DNA form, the CDR3 reads TGTGCCAGCAGGGGGGGCAGCGATGAGCAGTACTTC.

The V and J genes are TRBV2 and TRBJ1-1; D remains unclear. The CDR3 covers 12 residues. Germline values: CDR1 SNHLY, CDR2 FYNNEI. Trimming took off 6 bases at V and 1 base at J, with 6 bases between the two ends. CDR3 sequence reads: CASRLRNTEAFF. In DNA form, the CDR3 reads TGTGCCAGCAGGTTGCGGAACACTGAAGCTTTCTTT.